These T cell receptor beta chains were read from a single sample in a study of shared clonotypes between healthy human individuals. Produced via immunoSEQ multiplex PCR; TCRdb's table is partial and in-frame only. Altogether a few million clones are present, around 95% being singletons, with the ten largest covering approximately 0.13%. Sequencing was done on a sample of naive CD4+ T cells sorted from blood. These TCRs come from a man aged 18-30 years in good health. Both conserved end residues are part of each CDR3. The order of the fields is clone size, V gene, J gene, D gene, CDR3 DNA, CDR3 protein. D genes are given only for firm matches. The listing skips clone size in some rows; elsewhere it reads once, few, many or a size class.

NA	TRBV25-1	TRBJ2-7	NA	TGTGCCAGCAGTGAGGGGGTAACCCTTTACTTC	CASSEGVTLYF
NA	TRBV7-2	TRBJ2-7	TRBD2	TGTGCCAGCAGCTCGGGACTAGCCCCCTACGAGCAGTACTTC	CASSSGLAPYEQYF
NA	TRBV5-1	TRBJ1-1	NA	TGCGCCGGCAGCTTGCAGACACTGACGAACACTGAAGCTTTCTTT	CAGSLQTLTNTEAFF
NA	TRBV28	TRBJ1-5	TRBD1	TGTGCCAGCAGTCCGGGGACAGTTAGCAATCAGCCCCAGCATTTT	CASSPGTVSNQPQHF
NA	TRBV5-4	TRBJ2-3	NA	TGTGCCAGCATCTCAGGGGGCGGGGGCAGAGATACGCAGTATTTT	CASISGGGGRDTQYF
NA	TRBV5-1	TRBJ1-1	NA	TGCGCCAGCAGCGCCGTGTTGACCCGGTCAGGTTTGGTGAACACTGAAGCTTTCTTT	CASSAVLTRSGLVNTEAFF
once	TRBV7-2	TRBJ2-1	TRBD1	TGTGCCAGCAGCCCCCGCCCCGGACAGGGGGCGCTTGTTGAGCAGTTCTTC	CASSPRPGQGALVEQFF
NA	TRBV2	TRBJ2-5	NA	TGTGCCAGCAGGGGGGGCGGGGAGACCCAGTACTTC	CASRGGGETQYF
NA	TRBV7-2	TRBJ2-7	NA	TGTGCCAGCAGCCAATCCCAATCCGGGAGCCCCGCCTACGAGCAGTACTTC	CASSQSQSGSPAYEQYF
NA	TRBV7-8	TRBJ2-5	NA	TGTGCCAGCAGCCTTAGCCGAGGCGAGACCCAGTACTTC	CASSLSRGETQYF
NA	TRBV27	TRBJ2-2	NA	TGTGCCAGCACCAGACTAGCGAACACCGGGGAGCTGTTTTTT	CASTRLANTGELFF
NA	TRBV28	TRBJ2-2	NA	TGTGCCAGCAGTTTTCGGCCTCTTGGGGGGGAGCTGTTTTTT	CASSFRPLGGELFF
NA	TRBV9	TRBJ2-7	TRBD2	TGTGCTAGCAGCCCCCATGGGCTAGCGGGAACGGACGAGCAGTACTTC	CASSPHGLAGTDEQYF
NA	TRBV6-5	TRBJ1-2	TRBD1	TGTGCCAGCAGGATGCGACAGGGCCTTCATGGCTACACCTTC	CASRMRQGLHGYTF
NA	TRBV7-9	TRBJ1-2	NA	TGTGCCAGCACGGTACCTGCGGGGGGGTTAAGTGGCTACACCTTC	CASTVPAGGLSGYTF
NA	TRBV11-2	TRBJ2-5	TRBD1	TGTGCCAGCAGTCCAAACCTCAGGGGGCTTGAGACCCAGTACTTC	CASSPNLRGLETQYF
NA	TRBV11-2	TRBJ2-5	TRBD2	TGTGCCAGCAGCTTTTTTCGACTAGCGGGAGTTGAGACCCAGTACTTC	CASSFFRLAGVETQYF
once	TRBV6-1	TRBJ2-7	TRBD2	TGTGCCAGCAGTAGGACTAGCGGGAGCCCCTACGAGCAGTACTTC	CASSRTSGSPYEQYF
NA	TRBV6-1	TRBJ1-6	TRBD1	TGTGCCAGCAGGACAGGGGATTTAGCGAGTTCACCCCTCCACTTT	CASRTGDLASSPLHF
NA	TRBV7-2	TRBJ1-5	NA	TGTGCCAGCAGCTTAGATGCAGTTAGCAATCAGCCCCAGCATTTT	CASSLDAVSNQPQHF
NA	TRBV7-9	TRBJ1-1	NA	TGTGCCAGCAGCTTAGCTGGGCAGGGTTCAGCTTTCTTT	CASSLAGQGSAFF
NA	TRBV30	TRBJ1-5	NA	TGTGCCTGGAGTACGGGCCAGGTGGACAATCAGCCCCAGCATTTT	CAWSTGQVDNQPQHF
NA	TRBV5-1	TRBJ2-1	NA	TGCGCCAGCAGCCCCGACTCGAGCTCCTACAATGAGCAGTTCTTC	CASSPDSSSYNEQFF
NA	TRBV6-6	TRBJ1-2	TRBD1	TGTGCCAGCAGGCCCGGACAGGGAGGGTACTATGGCTACACCTTC	CASRPGQGGYYGYTF
NA	TRBV4-1	TRBJ2-1	TRBD2	TGCGCCAGCAGCCAAGGACTAGCGGACCTCTACAATGAGCAGTTCTTC	CASSQGLADLYNEQFF
once	TRBV4-3	TRBJ1-2	NA	TGCGCCAGCAGCCAATACCGGGGGCCCTATGGCTACACCTTC	CASSQYRGPYGYTF
NA	TRBV19	TRBJ1-5	TRBD1	TGTGCCAGTAGTATACCCCCCAGGACAGGGACTAGCAATCAGCCCCAGCATTTT	CASSIPPRTGTSNQPQHF
NA	TRBV9	TRBJ2-5	NA	TGTGCCAGCAGCCCGCAAGGAGGGGCAGAGGCCCAGTACTTC	CASSPQGGAEAQYF
few	TRBV30	TRBJ1-2	TRBD1	TGTGCCTGGAGTTCGACAGGGGACTATGGCTACACCTTC	CAWSSTGDYGYTF
once	TRBV18	TRBJ2-3	NA	TGTGCCAGCCTCTGGGCAGGAGGATCAGATACGCAGTATTTT	CASLWAGGSDTQYF
NA	TRBV29-1	TRBJ2-3	NA	TGCAGCGTTCAAGGGCGGCACACAGATACGCAGTATTTT	CSVQGRHTDTQYF
NA	TRBV27	TRBJ1-1	NA	TGTGCCAGCAGTTCCCTCCAAGGGGGAGCTTTCTTT	CASSSLQGGAFF
NA	TRBV6-1	TRBJ2-6	NA	TGTGCCAGCAACCCCCTTGGGTCTCGGAACGTCCTGACTTTC	CASNPLGSRNVLTF
NA	TRBV5-8	TRBJ2-3	NA	TGTGCCAGCAGCTTGAGGCGCCTCACAGATACGCAGTATTTT	CASSLRRLTDTQYF
NA	TRBV7-9	TRBJ1-1	NA	TGTGCCAGCAGCCAGGGAGCGAACACTGAAGCTTTCTTT	CASSQGANTEAFF
NA	TRBV10-3	TRBJ1-1	NA	TGTGCCATCAGTGACAGGGTGGGGAACACTGAAGCTTTCTTT	CAISDRVGNTEAFF
NA	TRBV6-6	TRBJ2-6	NA	TGTGCCGGCATACTTTCTGGGGCCAACGTCCTGACTTTC	CAGILSGANVLTF
NA	TRBV5-1	TRBJ2-1	TRBD2	TGCGCCAGCAGCTTGATGACTAGCGGGGTGGGTGAGCAGTTCTTC	CASSLMTSGVGEQFF
NA	TRBV5-4	TRBJ2-7	TRBD2	TGTGCCAGCAGCTCGGACTTAGCGGGGGGATACGAGCAGTACTTC	CASSSDLAGGYEQYF
NA	TRBV2	TRBJ2-7	TRBD2	TGTGCCAGCAGCGAGGGACTAGCGGGAGTTCGCGAGCAGTACTTC	CASSEGLAGVREQYF
NA	TRBV5-6	TRBJ1-5	TRBD1	TGTGCCAGCAGCTTTTGGGACAGGTTGCAGCCCCAGCATTTT	CASSFWDRLQPQHF
NA	TRBV5-6	TRBJ2-5	TRBD2	TGTGCCAGCAGCGTGATGACTAGCGGGAGGGGAGAGACCCAGTACTTC	CASSVMTSGRGETQYF
NA	TRBV28	TRBJ1-2	NA	TGTGCCAGCGGAACAGGGCTGTTGGGAGGCTACACCTTC	CASGTGLLGGYTF
NA	TRBV7-9	TRBJ2-7	TRBD1	TGTGCCAGCAGATTGACAGGGATTTCCTACGAGCAGTACTTC	CASRLTGISYEQYF
NA	TRBV28	TRBJ2-1	NA	TGTGCCAGCAGTCTCTACTACAATGAGCAGTTCTTC	CASSLYYNEQFF
NA	TRBV4-3	TRBJ2-7	TRBD2	TGCGCCAGCAGCCAAGATAGCGGGGGCTACGAGCAGTACTTC	CASSQDSGGYEQYF
NA	TRBV21-1	TRBJ2-3	NA	TGTGCCAGCAGGGCAGGCGGCCAGACCACAGATACGCAGTATTTT	CASRAGGQTTDTQYF
NA	TRBV10-3	TRBJ1-1	TRBD1	TGTGCCATCAGAGACAGGGCCCCGAACACTGAAGCTTTCTTT	CAIRDRAPNTEAFF
once	TRBV6-6	TRBJ2-2	TRBD1	TGTGCCAGCAGTTCCACAGGGGGCCCCGGGGAGCTGTTTTTT	CASSSTGGPGELFF
NA	TRBV28	TRBJ2-7	NA	TGTGCCAGCAGTACGGGCAGGGACTCCTACGAGCAGTACTTC	CASSTGRDSYEQYF
NA	TRBV2	TRBJ2-1	NA	TGTGCCAGCAGCTCCTTTCGTACGAGGGATGAGCAGTTCTTC	CASSSFRTRDEQFF
NA	TRBV30	TRBJ2-5	TRBD1	TGTGCCTGGAGCGCAGGACAGGGGGCTATCGAGACCCAGTACTTC	CAWSAGQGAIETQYF
once	TRBV5-1	TRBJ2-1	NA	TGCGCCAGCAGGGCCAGCAGCTCCTACAATGAGCAGTTCTTC	CASRASSSYNEQFF
NA	TRBV11-1	TRBJ2-2	NA	TGTGCCAGCAGCTTATTGCCCGGGGAGCTGTTTTTT	CASSLLPGELFF
NA	TRBV6-1	TRBJ2-5	NA	TGTGCCAGCAGGACGAACCTTGGAGAGACCCAGTACTTC	CASRTNLGETQYF
NA	TRBV5-1	TRBJ2-7	TRBD1	TGCGCCAGCAGCCGGGACAGGGGGCAGGACGAGCAGTACTTC	CASSRDRGQDEQYF
NA	TRBV19	TRBJ2-1	NA	TGTGCCAGTAGTATTCAGGGGATAGCCTACAATGAGCAGTTCTTC	CASSIQGIAYNEQFF
NA	TRBV7-3	TRBJ1-5	NA	TGTGCCAGCCGCATCCGGGGGAGGCCCCAGCATTTT	CASRIRGRPQHF
once	TRBV18	TRBJ2-1	TRBD2	TGTGCCACATCTTCGACTAGCGGGGGGCAGTACAATGAGCAGTTCTTC	CATSSTSGGQYNEQFF